The sequence of this T cell receptor (beta chain) was determined in a study of cytomegalovirus exposure and HLA in healthy donors. Study-level findings and limits: A later analysis reportedly identified an Asian-associated ancestry cluster as carrying fewer N-insertions than the approximately 640-donor mean. Analysis was carried out at a later point, and it linked a missense DCLRE1C variant to TCR beta V- and J-gene trimming. The authors judged a highly shared variant cluster likely a sequencing artifact. Sequencing depth across donors, presence/absence analyses assumed, was roughly uniform.

Primers: 60 Vbeta forward and 13 Jbeta reverse. The repertoire was sequenced with immunoSEQ multiplex PCR; TCRdb's copy has only in-frame clones and lacks some. The sample holds about 190,000 clones, almost 75% seen once. Looked up from germline, CDR1 is SGHTA and CDR2 is FQGNSA. V was pared by 7 bases and J by 2 bases, with 19 bases between. CDR3 length equals 16 residues. As regards this clone: Its antigen is unknown.

This chain connects TRBV7-2 to TRBJ2-3, with a tentative D call TRBD2 (5 bases). The sequence was obtained from a woman aged 25-40 years in good health and CMV-seropositive. The sequenced material came from PBMCs. CDR3 bases: TGTGCCAGCAACCCTAGTGAGGGCTACTTCACAGATACGCAGTATTTT. The encoded protein is CASNPSEGYFTDTQYF.